The clone carrying this TCR beta chain has at least ten counts. TCRdb recomputed calls from the 5' RACE reads with MiXCR, one row per CDR3 protein. The data contain about 60,000 distinct CDR3 sequences, around 12% of them singletons. This specimen comes from a study of early T cells in non-severe SARS-CoV-2 infection. Study at large: Sequencing was performed on bulk RNA from unsorted whole blood, leaving chains unpaired.

Trimming took off 0 bases at V and 3 bases at J, with 9 bases between the two ends. Germline V gene lookup returns CDR1 LGHNA and CDR2 YSLEER. The CDR3 loop spans 14 amino acids. The chain has TRBV4-3 and TRBJ2-7; no clear D. The source of this sequence is an adult who was a healthcare worker with PCR-confirmed SARS-CoV-2 infection or an uninfected control (not recorded which). The sample was whole blood. The CDR3 nucleotides read TGCGCCAGCAGCCAAGATCGTCTACGCTACGAGCAGTACTTC. It is translated as CASSQDRLRYEQYF.